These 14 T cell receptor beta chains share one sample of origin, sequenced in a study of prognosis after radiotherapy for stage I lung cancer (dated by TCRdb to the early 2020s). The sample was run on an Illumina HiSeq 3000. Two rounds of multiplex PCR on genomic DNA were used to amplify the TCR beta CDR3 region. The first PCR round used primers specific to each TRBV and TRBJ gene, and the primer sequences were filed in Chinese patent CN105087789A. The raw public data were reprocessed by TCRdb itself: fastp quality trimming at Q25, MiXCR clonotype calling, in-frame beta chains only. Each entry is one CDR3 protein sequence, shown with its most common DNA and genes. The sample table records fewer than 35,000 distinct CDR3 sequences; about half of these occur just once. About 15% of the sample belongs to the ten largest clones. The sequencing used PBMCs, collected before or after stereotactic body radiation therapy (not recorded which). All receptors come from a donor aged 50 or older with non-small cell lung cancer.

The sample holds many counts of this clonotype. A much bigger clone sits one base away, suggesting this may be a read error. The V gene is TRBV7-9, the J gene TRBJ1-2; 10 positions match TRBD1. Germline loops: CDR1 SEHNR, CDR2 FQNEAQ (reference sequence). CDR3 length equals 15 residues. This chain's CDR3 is CASSLGTGVNYGCTF. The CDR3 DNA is TGTGCCAGCAGCTTGGGGACAGGGGTTAACTATGGCTGCACCTTC. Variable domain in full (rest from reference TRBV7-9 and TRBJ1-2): DTGVSQNPRHKITKRGQNVTFRCDPISEHNRLYWYRQTLGQGPEFLTYFQNEAQLEKSRLLSDRFSAERPKGSFSTLEIQRTEQGDSAMYLCASSLGTGVNYGCTFGSGTRLTVV.

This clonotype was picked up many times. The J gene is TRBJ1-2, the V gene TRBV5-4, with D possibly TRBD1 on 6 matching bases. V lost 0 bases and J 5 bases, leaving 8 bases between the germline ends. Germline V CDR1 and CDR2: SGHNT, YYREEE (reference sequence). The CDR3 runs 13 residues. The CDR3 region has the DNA TGTGCCAGCAGCTTGGACCAGGGGTATGGCTACACCTTC. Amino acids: CASSLDQGYGYTF.

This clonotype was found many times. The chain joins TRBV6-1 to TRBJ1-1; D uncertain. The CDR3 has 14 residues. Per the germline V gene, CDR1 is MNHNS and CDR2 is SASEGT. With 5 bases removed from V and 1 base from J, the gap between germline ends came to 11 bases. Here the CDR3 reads CASSTRTGNTEAFF. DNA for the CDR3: TGTGCCAGCAGTACCCGGACGGGGAACACTGAAGCTTTCTTT.

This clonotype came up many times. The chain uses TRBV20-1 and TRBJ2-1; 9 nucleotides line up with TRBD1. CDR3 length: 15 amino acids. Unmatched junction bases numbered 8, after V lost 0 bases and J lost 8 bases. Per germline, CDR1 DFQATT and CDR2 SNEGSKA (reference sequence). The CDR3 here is CSARDAVTGGDEQFF. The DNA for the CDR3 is TGCAGTGCTAGAGATGCGGTGACAGGGGGAGATGAGCAGTTCTTC.

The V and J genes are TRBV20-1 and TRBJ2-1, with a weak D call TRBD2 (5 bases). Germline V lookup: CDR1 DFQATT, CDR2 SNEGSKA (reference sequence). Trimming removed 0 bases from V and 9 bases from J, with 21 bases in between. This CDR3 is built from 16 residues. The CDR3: CSARDLAGPMRGEQFF. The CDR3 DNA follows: TGCAGTGCTAGAGATTTGGCGGGCCCGATGCGAGGTGAGCAGTTCTTC.

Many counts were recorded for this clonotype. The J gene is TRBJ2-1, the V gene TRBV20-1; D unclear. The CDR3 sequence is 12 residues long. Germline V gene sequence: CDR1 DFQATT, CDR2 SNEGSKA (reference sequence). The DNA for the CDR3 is TGCAGCACAACGACTTTATACAATGAGCAGTTCTTC. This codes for CSTTTLYNEQFF.

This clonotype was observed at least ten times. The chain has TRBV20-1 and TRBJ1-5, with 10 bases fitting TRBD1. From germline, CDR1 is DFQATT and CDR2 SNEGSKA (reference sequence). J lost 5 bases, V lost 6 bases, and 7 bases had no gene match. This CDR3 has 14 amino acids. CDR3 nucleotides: TGCAGTGCCCCCGAAGGACAGGGGGATCAGCCCCAGCATTTT. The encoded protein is CSAPEGQGDQPQHF.

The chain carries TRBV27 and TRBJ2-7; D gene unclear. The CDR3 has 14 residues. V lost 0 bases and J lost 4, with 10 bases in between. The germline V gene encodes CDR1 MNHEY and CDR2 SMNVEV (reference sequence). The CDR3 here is CASSLSDGRYEQYF. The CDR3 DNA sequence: TGTGCCAGCAGTTTATCGGACGGTCGATACGAGCAGTACTTC.

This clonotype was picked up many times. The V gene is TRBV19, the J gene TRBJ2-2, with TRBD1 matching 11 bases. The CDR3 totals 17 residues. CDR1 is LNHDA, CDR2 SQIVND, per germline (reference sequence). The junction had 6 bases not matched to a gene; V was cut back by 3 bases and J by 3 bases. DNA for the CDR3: TGTGCCAGTAGTATCCGAAGGGGACAGGGGGACACCGGGGAGCTGTTTTTT. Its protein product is CASSIRRGQGDTGELFF. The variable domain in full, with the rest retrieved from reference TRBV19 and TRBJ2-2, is DGGITQSPKYLFRKEGQNVTLSCEQNLNHDAMYWYRQDPGQGLRLIYYSQIVNDFQKGDIAEGYSVSREKKESFPLTVTSAQKNPTAFYLCASSIRRGQGDTGELFFGEGSRLTVL.

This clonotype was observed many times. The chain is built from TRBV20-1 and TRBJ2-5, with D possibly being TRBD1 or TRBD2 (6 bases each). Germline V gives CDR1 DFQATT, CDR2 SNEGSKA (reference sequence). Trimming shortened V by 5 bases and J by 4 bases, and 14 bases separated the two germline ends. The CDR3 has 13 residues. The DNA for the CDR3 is TGCAGTGCTGGGAAACAGGGACTAGAGACCCAGTACTTC. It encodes CSAGKQGLETQYF.

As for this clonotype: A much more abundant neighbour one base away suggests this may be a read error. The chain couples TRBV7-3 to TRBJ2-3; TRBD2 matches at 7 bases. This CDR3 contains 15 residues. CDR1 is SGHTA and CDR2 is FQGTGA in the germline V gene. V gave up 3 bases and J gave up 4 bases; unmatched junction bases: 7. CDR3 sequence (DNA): TGTGCCAGCAGCTTTTCAGCGGGATGGGCAGATACGCAGTATTTT. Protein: CASSFSAGWADTQYF.

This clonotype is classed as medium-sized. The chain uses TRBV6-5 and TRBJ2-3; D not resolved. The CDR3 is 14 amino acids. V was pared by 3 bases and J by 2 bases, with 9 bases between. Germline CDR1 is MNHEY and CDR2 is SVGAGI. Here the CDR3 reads CASSYLGSTDTQYF. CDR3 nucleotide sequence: TGTGCCAGCAGTTATCTGGGGTCCACAGATACGCAGTATTTT.

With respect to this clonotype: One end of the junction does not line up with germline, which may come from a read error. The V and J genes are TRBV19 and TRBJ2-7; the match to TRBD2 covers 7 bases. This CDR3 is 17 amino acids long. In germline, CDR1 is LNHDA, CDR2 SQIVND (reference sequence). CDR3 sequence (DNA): TGTGCCAGTAGTATAGACCGTGAGCGACTAGCTTCCTACGGGCAGTACTTC. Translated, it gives CASSIDRERLASYGQYF.

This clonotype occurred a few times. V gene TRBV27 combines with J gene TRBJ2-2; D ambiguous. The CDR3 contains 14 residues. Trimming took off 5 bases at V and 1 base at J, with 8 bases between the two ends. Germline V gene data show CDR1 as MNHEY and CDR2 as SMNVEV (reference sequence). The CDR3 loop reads CASSPEWNTGELFF. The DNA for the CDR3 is TGTGCCAGCAGTCCGGAATGGAACACCGGGGAGCTGTTTTTT.